A single count supports the clone carrying this TCR beta chain. This CDR3 comprises 15 residues. Germline lookup yields CDR1 MRHNA and CDR2 SNTAGT. V lost 6 bases and J lost 4; bases outside the gene matches: 9. This specimen belongs to a study of T cell changes during pregnancy in multiple sclerosis. TCRdb's table, derived via immunoSEQ multiplex PCR, lists solely in-frame clones and lacks some. The sample lists roughly 80,000 clones, 90% to 95% occurring once. This chain links TRBV6-4 with TRBJ2-3; 8 bases line up with TRBD1. The receptor's source is a female donor with multiple sclerosis, enrolled in a pregnancy study. This specimen was peripheral blood, taken before pregnancy. In DNA, the CDR3 is TGTGCCAGCAGCGATACCGGGACAGGTGCAGATACGCAGTATTTT. Protein product: CASSDTGTGADTQYF.